The source of this T cell receptor beta chain is a study of T cells in tumors after PD-1 blockade. Study summary: Prior checkpoint blockade, systemic immunosuppressant use, or anti-cancer therapy within 4 weeks excluded patients. Daily vismodegib 150 mg continued in a subset of anti-PD-1-treated patients. On average, peripheral blood gave more than 100,000 TCR templates and 35,000 or so unique clonotypes.

Generated by immunoSEQ multiplex PCR, the TCRdb table keeps only in-frame clones and is missing some. The repertoire holds 34,000 or so clones, with 73% as singletons. The CDR3 extends over 13 amino acids. J lost 5 bases, V lost 6 bases, and 4 bases had no gene match. Germline CDR1 and CDR2: MDHEN and SYDVKM. The origin of this receptor is a human donor with basal cell carcinoma. This chain uses TRBV28 with TRBJ1-2; TRBD1 agrees at 9 bases. Sample: PBMCs, taken after anti-PD-1 treatment. CDR3 loop: CASRLGQGYGYTF. The CDR3 DNA follows: TGTGCCAGCAGACTTGGACAGGGGTATGGCTACACCTTC.